This is a list of T cell receptor beta chains from one sample in a study of cytomegalovirus exposure and HLA in healthy donors. The repertoire was sequenced with immunoSEQ multiplex PCR; TCRdb's copy has only in-frame clones and lacks some. The table lists 120,000 or so clones, less than 85% of them singletons. Sequencing was carried out using PBMCs. The receptors were gathered from a man aged 25-45 years in good health and CMV-seropositive. Each CDR3 is given with its conserved first and last residue. Each record gives: CDR3 DNA, CDR3 protein, clone size, J gene, D gene, V gene. A D gene is named only where the DNA matches it firmly. Part of the rows lack a size; the others show once, few, many or a class for expanded clones.

TGTGCCAGCAGTGAAGCTCTTGTAGGACAGGGTACTTCACCCCTCCACTTT,CASSEALVGQGTSPLHF,.,TRBJ1-6,TRBD1,TRBV6-1
TGTGCCAGCAGCGTACCGAGCGGGGGGGCCACCGGGGAGCTGTTTTTT,CASSVPSGGATGELFF,once,TRBJ2-2,TRBD2,TRBV9
TGCGCCAGCAGCTTGCTTCCCAGCCAAGAGACCCAGTACTTC,CASSLLPSQETQYF,once,TRBJ2-5,.,TRBV5-1
TGTGCCAGCAGTTTAATGGGCATCGCAGGGGTAAATTCACCCCTCCACTTT,CASSLMGIAGVNSPLHF,.,TRBJ1-6,.,TRBV27
TGTGCCAGCTCACGGGCAGGGTCCATGGATGAGCAGTTCTTC,CASSRAGSMDEQFF,.,TRBJ2-1,.,TRBV18
TGTGCCATCAGTGAGTCGTTGGGGGGCATTCAGTACTTC,CAISESLGGIQYF,.,TRBJ2-4,.,TRBV10-3
TGTGCCAGCAGTAGGACAGGGTTGGAGACCCAGTACTTC,CASSRTGLETQYF,.,TRBJ2-5,TRBD1,TRBV2
TGTGCCAGCTCACCACCTGCAGTCAAGTCCTACGAGCAGTACTTC,CASSPPAVKSYEQYF,.,TRBJ2-7,.,TRBV18
TGTGCCAGCTCATACAGGGGGACAGGGGGGACGGGCACTGAAGCTTTCTTT,CASSYRGTGGTGTEAFF,few,TRBJ1-1,TRBD1,TRBV18
TGTGCCTGGAACATGGACAGCAACACTGAAGCTTTCTTT,CAWNMDSNTEAFF,.,TRBJ1-1,.,TRBV30
TGTGCCAGCAGGCCCGGGACAGGGATAAGCTATGGCTACACCTTC,CASRPGTGISYGYTF,.,TRBJ1-2,TRBD1,TRBV2
TGTGCCAGCAGCTCTAGCGGGGCGAACTCCTACAATGAGCAGTTCTTC,CASSSSGANSYNEQFF,.,TRBJ2-1,TRBD2,TRBV9
TGCGCCAGCAGCTTGGCCCCGGGACAGGGTATTTCGCACGAGCAGTACTTC,CASSLAPGQGISHEQYF,few,TRBJ2-7,TRBD1,TRBV5-1
TGTGCCAGCAGTGAGACTCTAGCGGGGGGGCCCTACAATGAGCAGTTCTTC,CASSETLAGGPYNEQFF,few,TRBJ2-1,TRBD2,TRBV6-1
TGTGCCAGTAGCCCCCAATTGGGACAAGGAATATCGAACTTC,CASSPQLGQGISNF,.,TRBJ2-7,.,TRBV19
TGCGCCAGCAGTGAATTAGGGACTCCTGGGGCCTCTGGAAACACCATATATTTT,CASSELGTPGASGNTIYF,few,TRBJ1-3,.,TRBV10-2
TGTGCCAGCAGTTACTCGGGAGGGCCGGACTATGGCTACACCTTC,CASSYSGGPDYGYTF,.,TRBJ1-2,.,TRBV6-5
TGTGCCAGCAGCTTATCCAGGGGCTACGAGCAGTACTTC,CASSLSRGYEQYF,.,TRBJ2-7,.,TRBV11-3
TGTGCCATCAGACGACAGGGGGACGAGCAGTACTTC,CAIRRQGDEQYF,.,TRBJ2-7,TRBD1,TRBV10-3
TGTGCCAGCAATCGGGCAGGGGGGACCTACAATGAGCAGTTCTTC,CASNRAGGTYNEQFF,.,TRBJ2-1,.,TRBV6-5
TGTGCCATCAGCCGGGACAAAGACACCGGGGAGCTGTTTTTT,CAISRDKDTGELFF,.,TRBJ2-2,.,TRBV10-3
TGTGCCAGCAGGCCCAGGGGAACTAATGAAAAACTGTTTTTT,CASRPRGTNEKLFF,.,TRBJ1-4,.,TRBV16
TGTGCCAGCAGCTTTCAGGGCTTGACAAGTGGCTACACCTTC,CASSFQGLTSGYTF,.,TRBJ1-2,.,TRBV7-8
TGTGCCAGCTCACCAGGGCAGGGGGTAGATGAAGCTTTCTTT,CASSPGQGVDEAFF,.,TRBJ1-1,TRBD1,TRBV18
TGTGCCAGCAGCCCAACGGGCAGGGGTTATGAGCAGTTCTTC,CASSPTGRGYEQFF,.,TRBJ2-1,.,TRBV7-6
TGTGCCAGCTCTCCGACGGGACAGCCCCAGCATTTT,CASSPTGQPQHF,.,TRBJ1-5,.,TRBV18
TGTGCCAGTAGCCGGACAGGGAAGAACACTGAAGCTTTCTTT,CASSRTGKNTEAFF,.,TRBJ1-1,TRBD1,TRBV19
TGTGCCAGCAGTTTAGTGTTTTACAGGGACAGGGAGGTCGGTGAGCAGTTCTTC,CASSLVFYRDREVGEQFF,.,TRBJ2-1,TRBD1,TRBV28
TGCAGCGTGGGGGACTACTACGAGCAGTACTTC,CSVGDYYEQYF,.,TRBJ2-7,TRBD2,TRBV29-1
TGTGCCAGCAGCCGACAGGGGGCCTACGAGCAGTACTTC,CASSRQGAYEQYF,.,TRBJ2-7,TRBD1,TRBV5-4
TGTGCCAGCAGCTCACTTGGGGGGGACCAAGAGACCCAGTACTTC,CASSSLGGDQETQYF,.,TRBJ2-5,TRBD2,TRBV5-8
TGTGCCAGCAGCTTAAATCAGCGGGGGGTGACAGATACGCAGTATTTT,CASSLNQRGVTDTQYF,.,TRBJ2-3,TRBD2,TRBV7-3
TGTGCCAGCAGCCCTCGGCGACATCTTGGAAACACCATATATTTT,CASSPRRHLGNTIYF,.,TRBJ1-3,.,TRBV7-4
TGTGCCAGCAGTTTACCCCCCATAGCGGGGGTTTACGAGCAGTACTTC,CASSLPPIAGVYEQYF,.,TRBJ2-7,TRBD2,TRBV27
TGTGCCAGCAGCCAAGAGCTCGGCAGGTCTGAAAACACTGAAGCTTTCTTT,CASSQELGRSENTEAFF,.,TRBJ1-1,.,TRBV4-2
TGTGCCAGCAGCCGGACTGGTGGGAATCAGCCCCAGCATTTT,CASSRTGGNQPQHF,few,TRBJ1-5,.,TRBV7-9
TGCAGCGTCCCCCCAGGGGCGACTGAAGCTTTCTTT,CSVPPGATEAFF,.,TRBJ1-1,.,TRBV29-1
TGTGCCAGCACCAGTGGAGGGACTAATGAAAAACTGTTTTTT,CASTSGGTNEKLFF,.,TRBJ1-4,.,TRBV11-2
TGTGCCAGCAGCAACAGGGAACCTGGGGAGCTGTTTTTT,CASSNREPGELFF,.,TRBJ2-2,.,TRBV6-6
TGTGCCACCCTCTCTAGCGGGGGGGCTGGCACAGATACGCAGTATTTT,CATLSSGGAGTDTQYF,.,TRBJ2-3,TRBD2,TRBV10-3